A single T cell receptor (beta chain) is shown here with its context. The CDR3 totals 15 residues. Germline V gene lookup returns CDR1 SGDLS and CDR2 YYNGEE. Trimming shortened V by 4 bases and J by 5 bases, and 16 bases separated the two germline ends. This specimen belongs to a study of blood T cell repertoires in COVID-19. Study summary: Sites across the United States, Italy and Spain contributed samples from acute and convalescent COVID-19. Sources were T cells, B-cell-depleted T cells, or PBMCs; the material itself was cDNA or gDNA.

Profiling relied on immunoSEQ multiplex PCR, and the TCRdb table lists in-frame clones only, not all of them. Of tens of thousands of clones in the sample, around 85% are singletons; the top ten hold 5.5% to 7%. The sequenced sample consisted of peripheral blood. The rearrangement links TRBV9 to TRBJ1-3; D not certain. This TCR was sampled from a woman aged 60-75 years with acute or convalescent COVID-19. The CDR3 is CASSRRGEVRNTIYF. The DNA for the CDR3 is TGTGCCAGCAGCCGTAGAGGTGAGGTTAGAAACACCATATATTTT.